The clone carrying this T cell receptor beta chain has more than one count but fewer than ten. The antigen remains unidentified. This entry is derived from a study of CD8 T cells in ankylosing spondylitis. Notes on the study in general: Reports say disease-linked clones showed up significantly more in matched ankylosing spondylitis synovial fluid. A subset of motif variants has previously been described in the synovial fluid and blood of reactive arthritis. What appeared characteristic of ankylosing spondylitis blood was a TCR beta motif of fewer than ten highly homologous variants.

The CDR3 is 15 residues long. Germline lookup yields CDR1 DFQATT and CDR2 SNEGSKA (reference sequence). V gave up 3 bases and J gave up 3 bases, with 17 bases separating them. Construction of TCR beta libraries was performed using quantitative 5'-RACE with molecular barcodes. TCRdb re-called the 5' RACE reads through MiXCR, storing one row per CDR3 protein. The sample yields about 330,000 distinct CDR3 sequences, around 8% seen once. The TCR was taken from a male donor with ankylosing spondylitis. The V gene is TRBV20-1, the J gene TRBJ2-5, with D maybe TRBD2 (5 bases). Specimen: blood, either unsorted or a sorted T cell fraction (not recorded which). The CDR3, as DNA: TGCAGTGCTAGTTACTTCGGGAAAACTAAAGAGACCCAGTACTTC. This translates into CSASYFGKTKETQYF.